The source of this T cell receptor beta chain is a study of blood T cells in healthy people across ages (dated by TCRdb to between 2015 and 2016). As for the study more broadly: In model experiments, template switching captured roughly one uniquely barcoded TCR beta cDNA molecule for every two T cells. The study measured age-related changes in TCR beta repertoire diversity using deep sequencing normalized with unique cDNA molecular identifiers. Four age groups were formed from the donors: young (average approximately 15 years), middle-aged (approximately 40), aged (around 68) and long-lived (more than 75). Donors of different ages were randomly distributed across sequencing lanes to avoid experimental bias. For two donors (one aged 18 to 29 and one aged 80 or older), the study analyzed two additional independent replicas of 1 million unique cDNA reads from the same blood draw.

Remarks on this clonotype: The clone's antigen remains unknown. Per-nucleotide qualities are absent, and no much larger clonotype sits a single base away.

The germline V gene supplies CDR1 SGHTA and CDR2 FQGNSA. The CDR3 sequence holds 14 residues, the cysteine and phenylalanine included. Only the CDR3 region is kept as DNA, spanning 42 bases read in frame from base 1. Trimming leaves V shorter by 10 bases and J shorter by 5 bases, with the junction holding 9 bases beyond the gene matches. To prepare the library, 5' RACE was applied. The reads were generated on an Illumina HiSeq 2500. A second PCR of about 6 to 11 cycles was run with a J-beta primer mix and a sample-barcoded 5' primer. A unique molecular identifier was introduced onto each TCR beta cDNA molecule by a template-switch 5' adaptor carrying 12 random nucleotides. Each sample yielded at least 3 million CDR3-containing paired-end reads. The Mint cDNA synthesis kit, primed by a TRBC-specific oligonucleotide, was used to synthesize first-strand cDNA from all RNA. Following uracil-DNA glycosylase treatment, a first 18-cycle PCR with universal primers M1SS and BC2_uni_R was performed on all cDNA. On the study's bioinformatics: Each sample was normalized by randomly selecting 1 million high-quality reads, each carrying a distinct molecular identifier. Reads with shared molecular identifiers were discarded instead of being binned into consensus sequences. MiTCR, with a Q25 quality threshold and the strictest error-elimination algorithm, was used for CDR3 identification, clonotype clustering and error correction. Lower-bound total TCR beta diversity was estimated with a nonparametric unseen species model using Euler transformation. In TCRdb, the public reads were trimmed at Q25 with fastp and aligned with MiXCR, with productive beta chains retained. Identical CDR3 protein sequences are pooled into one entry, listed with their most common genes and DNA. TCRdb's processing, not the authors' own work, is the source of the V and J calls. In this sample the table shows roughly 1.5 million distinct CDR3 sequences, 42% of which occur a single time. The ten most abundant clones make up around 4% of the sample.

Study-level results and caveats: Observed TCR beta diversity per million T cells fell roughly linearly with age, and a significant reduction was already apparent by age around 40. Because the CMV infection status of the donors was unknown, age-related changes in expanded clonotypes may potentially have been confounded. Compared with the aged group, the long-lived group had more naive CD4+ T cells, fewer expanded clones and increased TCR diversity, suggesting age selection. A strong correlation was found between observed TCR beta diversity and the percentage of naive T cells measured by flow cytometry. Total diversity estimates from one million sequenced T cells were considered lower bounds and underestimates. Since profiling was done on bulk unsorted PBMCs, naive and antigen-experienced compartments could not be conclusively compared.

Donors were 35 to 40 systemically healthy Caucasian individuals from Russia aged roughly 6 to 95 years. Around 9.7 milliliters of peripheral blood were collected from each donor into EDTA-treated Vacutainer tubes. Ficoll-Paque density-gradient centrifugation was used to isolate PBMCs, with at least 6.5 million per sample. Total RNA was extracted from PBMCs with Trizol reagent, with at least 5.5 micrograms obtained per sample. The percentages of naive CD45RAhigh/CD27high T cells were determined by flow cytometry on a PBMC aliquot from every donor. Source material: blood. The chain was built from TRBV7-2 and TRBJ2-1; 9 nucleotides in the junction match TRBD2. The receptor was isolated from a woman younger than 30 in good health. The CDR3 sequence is CATNIAGANNEQFF. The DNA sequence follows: TGTGCCACCAATATAGCGGGAGCGAACAATGAGCAGTTCTTC.